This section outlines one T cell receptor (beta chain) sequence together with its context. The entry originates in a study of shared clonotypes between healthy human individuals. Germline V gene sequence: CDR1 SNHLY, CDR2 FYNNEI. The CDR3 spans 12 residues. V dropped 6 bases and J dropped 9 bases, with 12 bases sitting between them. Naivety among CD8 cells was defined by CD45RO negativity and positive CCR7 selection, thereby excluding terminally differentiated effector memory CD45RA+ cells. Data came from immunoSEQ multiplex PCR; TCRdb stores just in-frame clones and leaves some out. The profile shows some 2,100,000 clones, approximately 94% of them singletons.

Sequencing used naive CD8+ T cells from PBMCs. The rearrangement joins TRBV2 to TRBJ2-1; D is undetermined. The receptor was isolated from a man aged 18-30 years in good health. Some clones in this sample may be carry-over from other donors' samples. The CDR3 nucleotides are TGTGCCAGCAGGCCGATGCGCGGTGAGCAGTTCTTC. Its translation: CASRPMRGEQFF.